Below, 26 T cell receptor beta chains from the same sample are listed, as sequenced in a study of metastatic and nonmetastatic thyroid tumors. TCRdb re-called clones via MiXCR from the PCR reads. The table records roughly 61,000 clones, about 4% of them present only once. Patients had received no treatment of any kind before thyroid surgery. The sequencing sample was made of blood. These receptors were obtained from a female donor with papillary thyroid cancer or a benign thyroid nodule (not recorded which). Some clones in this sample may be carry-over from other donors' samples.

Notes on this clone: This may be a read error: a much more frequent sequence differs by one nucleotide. The CDR3 nucleotides are TGTGCCAGCAGCTCGGGACTAGCGGGAGGGCCGGAGACCCAGTACTTC. Translating it yields CASSSGLAGGPETQYF. The J gene is TRBJ2-5, the V gene TRBV9, with 16 bases fitting TRBD2. The V and J ends lost 4 bases and 5 bases, in that order; junction bases with no gene match: 5. Germline V gene data show CDR1 as SGDLS and CDR2 as YYNGEE. The CDR3 consists of 16 residues.

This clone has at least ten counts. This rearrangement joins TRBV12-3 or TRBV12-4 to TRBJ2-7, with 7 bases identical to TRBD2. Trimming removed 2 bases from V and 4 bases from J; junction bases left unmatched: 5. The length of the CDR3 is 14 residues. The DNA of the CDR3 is TGTGCCAGCAGTTTATCTAGCGGAGGATACGAGCAGTACTTC. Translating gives CASSLSSGGYEQYF.

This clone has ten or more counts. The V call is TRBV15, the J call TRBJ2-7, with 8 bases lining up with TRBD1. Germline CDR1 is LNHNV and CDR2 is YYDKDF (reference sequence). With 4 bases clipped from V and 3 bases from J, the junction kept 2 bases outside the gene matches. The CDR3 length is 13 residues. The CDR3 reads CATSNGTGYEQYF. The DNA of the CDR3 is TGTGCCACCAGCAATGGGACAGGCTACGAGCAGTACTTC.

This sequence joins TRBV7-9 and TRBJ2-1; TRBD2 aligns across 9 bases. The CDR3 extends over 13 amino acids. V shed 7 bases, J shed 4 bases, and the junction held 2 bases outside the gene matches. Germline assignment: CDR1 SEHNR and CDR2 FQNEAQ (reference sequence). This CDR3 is CASISGGYNEQFF. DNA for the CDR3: TGTGCCAGCATCAGCGGGGGGTACAATGAGCAGTTCTTC.

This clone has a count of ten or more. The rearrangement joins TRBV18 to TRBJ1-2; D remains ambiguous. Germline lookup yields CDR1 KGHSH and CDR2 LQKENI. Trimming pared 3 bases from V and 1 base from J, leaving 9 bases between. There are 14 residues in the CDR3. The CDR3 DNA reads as TGTGCCAGCTCACCCCCAGGAGTTAACTATGGCTACACCTTC. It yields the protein CASSPPGVNYGYTF.

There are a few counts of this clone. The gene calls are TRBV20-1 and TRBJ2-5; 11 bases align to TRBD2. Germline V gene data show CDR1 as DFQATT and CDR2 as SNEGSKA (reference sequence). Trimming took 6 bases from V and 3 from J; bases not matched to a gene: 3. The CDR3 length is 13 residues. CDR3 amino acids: CSAMTSGKETQYF. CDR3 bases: TGCAGTGCAATGACTAGCGGGAAAGAGACCCAGTACTTC.

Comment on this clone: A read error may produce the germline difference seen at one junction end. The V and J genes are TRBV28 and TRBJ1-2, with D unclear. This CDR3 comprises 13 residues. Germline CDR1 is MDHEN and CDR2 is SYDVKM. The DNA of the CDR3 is TGTGCCAGCAGTTTATCGGAGGCCTATAGCTACACCTTC. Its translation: CASSLSEAYSYTF.

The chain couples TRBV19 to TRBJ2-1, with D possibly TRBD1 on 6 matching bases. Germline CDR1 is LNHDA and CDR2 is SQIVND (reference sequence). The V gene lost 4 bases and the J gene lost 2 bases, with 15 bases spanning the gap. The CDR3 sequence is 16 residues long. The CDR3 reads CASSNPGEGAYNEQFF. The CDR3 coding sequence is TGTGCCAGTAGTAATCCAGGAGAGGGGGCCTACAATGAGCAGTTCTTC.

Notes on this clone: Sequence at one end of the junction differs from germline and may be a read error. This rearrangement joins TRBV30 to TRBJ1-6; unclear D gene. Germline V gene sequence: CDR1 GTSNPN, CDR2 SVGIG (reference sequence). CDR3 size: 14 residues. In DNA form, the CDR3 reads TGTGCCTGGAGTAGCCTAGGTGCGGGTTCACTCCTCCACTTT. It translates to CAWSSLGAGSLLHF.

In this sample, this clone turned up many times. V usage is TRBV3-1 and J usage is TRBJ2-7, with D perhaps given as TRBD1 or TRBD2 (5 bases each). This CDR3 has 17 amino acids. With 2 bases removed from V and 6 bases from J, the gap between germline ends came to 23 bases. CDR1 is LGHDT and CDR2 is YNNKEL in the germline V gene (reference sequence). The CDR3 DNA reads TGTGCCAGCAGCCAATTGTGGGGTCGGGGACCTGGGCTCGAGCAGTACTTC. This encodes CASSQLWGRGPGLEQYF.

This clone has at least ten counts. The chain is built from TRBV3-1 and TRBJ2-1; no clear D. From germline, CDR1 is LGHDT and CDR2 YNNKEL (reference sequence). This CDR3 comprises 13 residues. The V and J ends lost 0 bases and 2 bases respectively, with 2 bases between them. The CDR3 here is CASSQETYNEQFF. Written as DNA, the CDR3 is TGTGCCAGCAGCCAAGAAACCTACAATGAGCAGTTCTTC.

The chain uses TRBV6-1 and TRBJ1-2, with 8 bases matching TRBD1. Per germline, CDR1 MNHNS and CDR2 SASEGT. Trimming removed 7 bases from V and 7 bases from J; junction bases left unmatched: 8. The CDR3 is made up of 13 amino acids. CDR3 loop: CASKGQAALGYTF. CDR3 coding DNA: TGTGCCAGCAAGGGACAGGCGGCTCTTGGCTACACCTTC.

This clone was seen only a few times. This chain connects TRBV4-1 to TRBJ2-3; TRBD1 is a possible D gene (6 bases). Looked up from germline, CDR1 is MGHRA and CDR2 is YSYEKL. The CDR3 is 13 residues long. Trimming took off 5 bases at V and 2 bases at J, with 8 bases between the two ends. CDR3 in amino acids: CASSGTFTDTQYF. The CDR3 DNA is TGCGCCAGCAGCGGGACATTCACAGATACGCAGTATTTT.

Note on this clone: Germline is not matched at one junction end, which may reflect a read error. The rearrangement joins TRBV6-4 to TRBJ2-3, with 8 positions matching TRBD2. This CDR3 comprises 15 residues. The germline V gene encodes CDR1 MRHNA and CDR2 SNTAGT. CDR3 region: CACSDSAGVTDTQYF. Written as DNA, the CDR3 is TGTGCCTGCAGTGACTCAGCGGGAGTCACAGATACGCAGTATTTT.

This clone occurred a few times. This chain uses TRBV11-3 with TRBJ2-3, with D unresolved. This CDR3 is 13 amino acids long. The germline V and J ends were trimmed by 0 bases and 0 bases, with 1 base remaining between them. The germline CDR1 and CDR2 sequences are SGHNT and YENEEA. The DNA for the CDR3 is TGTGCCAGCAGCTTAGAAAGCACAGATACGCAGTATTTT. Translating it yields CASSLESTDTQYF.

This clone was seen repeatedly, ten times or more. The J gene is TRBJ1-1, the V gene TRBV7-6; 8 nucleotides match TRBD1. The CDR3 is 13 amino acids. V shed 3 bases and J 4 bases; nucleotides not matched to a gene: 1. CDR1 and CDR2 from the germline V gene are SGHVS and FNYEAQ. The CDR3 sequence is CASSFTGGTEAFF. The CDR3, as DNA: TGTGCCAGCAGCTTTACAGGGGGCACTGAAGCTTTCTTT.

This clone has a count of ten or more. The CDR3 DNA is TGTGCCACCAGCAGAGATGAGGGCACAGGGTCGAGAGGCGGCTACACCTTC. It specifies CATSRDEGTGSRGGYTF. The V and J genes are TRBV15 and TRBJ1-2; D possibly corresponds to TRBD1 (6 bases). Germline V CDR1 and CDR2: LNHNV, YYDKDF (reference sequence). The CDR3 has 17 residues. Trimming shortened V by 0 bases and J by 8 bases, and 22 bases separated the two germline ends.

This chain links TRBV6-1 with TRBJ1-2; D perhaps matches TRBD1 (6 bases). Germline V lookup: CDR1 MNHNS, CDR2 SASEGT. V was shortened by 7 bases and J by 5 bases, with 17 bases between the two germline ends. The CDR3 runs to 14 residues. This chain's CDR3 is CASKGGQVAYGYTF. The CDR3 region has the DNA TGTGCCAGCAAGGGGGGGCAGGTCGCTTATGGCTACACCTTC.

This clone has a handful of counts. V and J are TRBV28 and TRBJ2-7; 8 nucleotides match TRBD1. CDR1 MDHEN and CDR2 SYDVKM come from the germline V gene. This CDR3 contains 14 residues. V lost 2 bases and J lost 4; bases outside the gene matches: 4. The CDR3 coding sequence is TGTGCCAGCAGTTTAAGGACAGGGAGGTACGAGCAGTACTTC. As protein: CASSLRTGRYEQYF.

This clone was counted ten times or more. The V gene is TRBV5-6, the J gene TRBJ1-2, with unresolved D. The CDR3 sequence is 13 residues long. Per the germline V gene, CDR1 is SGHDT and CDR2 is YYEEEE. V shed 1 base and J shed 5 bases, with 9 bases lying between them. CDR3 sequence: CASSLISGYGYTF. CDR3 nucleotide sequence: TGTGCCAGCAGCTTGATTTCCGGTTATGGCTACACCTTC. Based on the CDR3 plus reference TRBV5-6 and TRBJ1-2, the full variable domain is DAGVTQSPTHLIKTRGQQVTLRCSPKSGHDTVSWYQQALGQGPQFIFQYYEEEERQRGNFPDRFSGHQFPNYSSELNVNALLLGDSALYLCASSLISGYGYTFGSGTRLTVV.

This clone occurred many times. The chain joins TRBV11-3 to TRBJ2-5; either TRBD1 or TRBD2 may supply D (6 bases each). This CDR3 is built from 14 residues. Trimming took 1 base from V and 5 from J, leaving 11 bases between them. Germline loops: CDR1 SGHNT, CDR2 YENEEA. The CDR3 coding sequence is TGTGCCAGCAGCTTAGGCACAGGGAGGGAGACCCAGTACTTC. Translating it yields CASSLGTGRETQYF.

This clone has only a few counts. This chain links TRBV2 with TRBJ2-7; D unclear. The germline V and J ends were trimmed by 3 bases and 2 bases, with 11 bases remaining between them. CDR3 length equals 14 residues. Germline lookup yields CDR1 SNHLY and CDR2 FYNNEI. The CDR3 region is CASSEILPTYEQYF. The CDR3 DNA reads TGTGCCAGCAGTGAGATACTCCCTACCTACGAGCAGTACTTC.

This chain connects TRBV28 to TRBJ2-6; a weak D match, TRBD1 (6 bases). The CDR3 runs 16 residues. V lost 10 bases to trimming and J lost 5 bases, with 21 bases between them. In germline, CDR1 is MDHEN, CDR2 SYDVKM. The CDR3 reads CATWPGANTWANVLTF. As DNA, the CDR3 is TGTGCCACCTGGCCAGGGGCAAACACTTGGGCCAACGTCCTGACTTTC.

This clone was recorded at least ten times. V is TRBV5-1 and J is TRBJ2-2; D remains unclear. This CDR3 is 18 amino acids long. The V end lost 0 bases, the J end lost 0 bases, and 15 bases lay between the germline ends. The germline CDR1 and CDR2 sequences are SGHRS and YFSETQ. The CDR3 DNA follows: TGCGCCAGCAGCTTGGTTCCGCCCGGCGCTGCGAACACCGGGGAGCTGTTTTTT. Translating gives CASSLVPPGAANTGELFF.

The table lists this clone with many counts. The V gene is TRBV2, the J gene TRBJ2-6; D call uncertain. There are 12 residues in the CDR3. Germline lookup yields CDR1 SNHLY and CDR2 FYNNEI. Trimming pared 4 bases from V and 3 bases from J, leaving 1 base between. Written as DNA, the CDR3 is TGTGCCAGCAGTGTTGGGGCCAACGTCCTGACTTTC. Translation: CASSVGANVLTF.

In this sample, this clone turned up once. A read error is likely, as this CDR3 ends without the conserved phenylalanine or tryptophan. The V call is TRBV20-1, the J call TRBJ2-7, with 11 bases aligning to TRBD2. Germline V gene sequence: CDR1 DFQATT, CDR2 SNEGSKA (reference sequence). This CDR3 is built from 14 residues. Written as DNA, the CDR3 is TGCGGTGCCCGTTTAGCGGGAGGGCCTAGCGAGCAGTACCTC. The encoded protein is CGARLAGGPSEQYL.